This section outlines one TCR beta chain sequence together with its context. Its matching antigen is unknown. The entry originates in a study of monozygotic twins with inflammatory bowel disease. Template switching introduced UMIs that contain a 6-nucleotide sample barcode. Using the 5' RACE reads, TCRdb records one entry per CDR3 protein without DNA. Here the sample table reports tens of thousands of distinct CDR3 sequences. Whole-study results and caveats: Immunosuppressive treatments were not uniform, and this may have added variability to patient repertoires. Healthy twins shared more clonotypes with others than IBD patients, most markedly active ones.

Germline lookup yields CDR1 SEHNR and CDR2 FQNEAQ (reference sequence). The length of the CDR3 is 13 residues. This clonotype originated in a human donor with ulcerative colitis or Crohn's disease, or a healthy co-twin of an affected twin (not recorded which). Specimen: blood. The chain recombines TRBV7-9 with TRBJ2-1; no DNA is available, so the TRBD1 call from TCRdb remains unchecked. The CDR3 here is CASSSGQINEQFF.